This is a list of T cell receptor beta chains from one sample in a study of blood T cell repertoires in COVID-19. Generated by immunoSEQ multiplex PCR, the TCRdb table keeps only in-frame clones and is missing some. The sample gives about 250,000 clones, about 83% of which show up once; over 5.5% is in the top ten. Sequenced material: peripheral blood. Receptors originate from a woman older than 75 with COVID-19, enrolled during active disease. The CDR3 runs from the conserved cysteine through the conserved F or W. D genes are given only for firm matches. Clone size appears in some rows only: once, few, many, or a class for an expanded clone.

J gene | V gene | clone size | D gene | CDR3 DNA | CDR3 protein
TRBJ2-5 | TRBV4-1 | NA | TRBD2 | TGCGCCAGCAGCCCGGGACTAGCGGGGGGACAAGAGACCCAGTACTTC | CASSPGLAGGQETQYF
TRBJ2-3 | TRBV6-2/TRBV6-3 | once | TRBD1 | TGTGCCAGCAGTTTCCAGGGGACAGGGGCCGATACGCAGTATTTT | CASSFQGTGADTQYF
TRBJ2-1 | TRBV4-1 | NA | TRBD1 | TGCGCCAGCAGCCCAGGACAGGGGCCCCGTTCGGGGAATGAGCAGTTCTTC | CASSPGQGPRSGNEQFF
TRBJ2-2 | TRBV28 | NA | TRBD2 | TGTGCCAGCAGAGAAGGGTTAGCGGGGTTCACCGGGGAGCTGTTTTTT | CASREGLAGFTGELFF
TRBJ2-7 | TRBV7-8 | NA | TRBD2 | TGTGCCAGTCATCCGGGACTAGCGGACTTTAGGAGCTCCTACGAGCAGTACTTC | CASHPGLADFRSSYEQYF
TRBJ1-2 | TRBV7-2 | NA | NA | TGTGCCAGCAGCCAGACCAGGGTATCCCTGGGAGGCTACACCTTC | CASSQTRVSLGGYTF
TRBJ2-1 | TRBV11-3 | NA | TRBD1 | TGTGCCAGCAGCCTGGGATCCAGGGGGCTGGACAATGAGCAGTTCTTC | CASSLGSRGLDNEQFF
TRBJ1-4 | TRBV5-1 | NA | NA | TGCGCCAGCAGCTTTCCAGGTACCGCAACTAATGAAAAACTGTTTTTT | CASSFPGTATNEKLFF
TRBJ2-7 | TRBV7-2 | few | TRBD2 | TGTGCCAGCAGCTCCAGCGGGGGGGCCTTTTACGAGCAGTACTTC | CASSSSGGAFYEQYF
TRBJ1-3 | TRBV5-1 | NA | NA | TGCGCCAGCAGCTGGGGAGACACTTCGAGCTCTGGAAACACCATATATTTT | CASSWGDTSSSGNTIYF
TRBJ1-1 | TRBV3-1/TRBV3-2 | few | NA | TGTGCCAGCAGCGCACGGACAACAGGGGAAGCTTTCTTT | CASSARTTGEAFF
TRBJ2-6 | TRBV27 | NA | TRBD2 | TGTGCCAGCGGACTAGCGGGGGCGATCTCTGGGGCCAACGTCCTGACTTTC | CASGLAGAISGANVLTF
TRBJ1-5 | TRBV19 | NA | TRBD1 | TGTGCCAGTAGTATCGGACAGGGGGGAAGTCAGCCCCAGCATTTT | CASSIGQGGSQPQHF
TRBJ1-1 | TRBV6-5 | once | NA | TGTGCCATAGCCCTATCCGAGCAGGGCGCGGATACGGCTTTCTTT | CAIALSEQGADTAFF
TRBJ1-1 | TRBV5-1 | NA | TRBD1 | TGCGCCAGCAGCCATACGACAGGGGCGAACACTGAAGCTTTCTTT | CASSHTTGANTEAFF
TRBJ1-2 | TRBV6-5 | NA | NA | TGTGCCAGCAGGACGGCCGGGAAAGGTTCTGGCTACACCTTC | CASRTAGKGSGYTF
TRBJ1-2 | TRBV6-5 | once | TRBD1 | TGTGCCAGCAGTTACTTACAGGGGAGCAACTATGGCTACACCTTC | CASSYLQGSNYGYTF
TRBJ1-6 | TRBV6-5 | NA | TRBD1 | TGTGCCAGCAGCCTGGACAGGGTGGTTATGTCCCTCCACTTT | CASSLDRVVMSLHF
TRBJ2-1 | TRBV6-5 | NA | TRBD1 | TGTGCCAGCAGTAGGGGACAGGTGCAGTTCTTC | CASSRGQVQFF
TRBJ2-2 | TRBV15 | NA | NA | TGTGCCACCAGCATGGGCCGATGGCGGGGCACCGGGGAGCTGTTTTTT | CATSMGRWRGTGELFF
TRBJ2-6 | TRBV6-5 | NA | TRBD1 | TGTGCCAGCAGACCCGACAGGGCTGGGGCCAACGTCCTGACTTTC | CASRPDRAGANVLTF
TRBJ2-1 | TRBV6-5 | NA | NA | TGTGCCAGCAGGGGACTTTATGAGCAGTTCTTC | CASRGLYEQFF
TRBJ1-1 | TRBV28 | few | TRBD1 | TGTGCCAGCAGTTTACTAGGGGGCCTGGGGAACACTGAAGCTTTCTTT | CASSLLGGLGNTEAFF
TRBJ2-1 | TRBV20-1 | NA | NA | TGCAGTGCTGTCTTGGCAAATGAGCAGTTCTTC | CSAVLANEQFF
TRBJ1-5 | TRBV7-8 | NA | NA | TGTGCCAGCAGCTTATCGCGGGGGGCCGGGCAGCCCCAGCATTTT | CASSLSRGAGQPQHF
TRBJ1-2 | TRBV19 | few | TRBD1 | TGTGCCAGTAAACCCACAGGGGGCAACTATGGCTACACCTTC | CASKPTGGNYGYTF
TRBJ1-4 | TRBV6-5 | NA | NA | TGTGCCAGCAGTTTGGGCGAGGGCGAAAAACTGTTTTTT | CASSLGEGEKLFF
TRBJ2-1 | TRBV6-2/TRBV6-3 | NA | NA | TGTGCCAGCAGTTACCGAGGGGGGGCTGGCTACAATGAGCAGTTCTTC | CASSYRGGAGYNEQFF